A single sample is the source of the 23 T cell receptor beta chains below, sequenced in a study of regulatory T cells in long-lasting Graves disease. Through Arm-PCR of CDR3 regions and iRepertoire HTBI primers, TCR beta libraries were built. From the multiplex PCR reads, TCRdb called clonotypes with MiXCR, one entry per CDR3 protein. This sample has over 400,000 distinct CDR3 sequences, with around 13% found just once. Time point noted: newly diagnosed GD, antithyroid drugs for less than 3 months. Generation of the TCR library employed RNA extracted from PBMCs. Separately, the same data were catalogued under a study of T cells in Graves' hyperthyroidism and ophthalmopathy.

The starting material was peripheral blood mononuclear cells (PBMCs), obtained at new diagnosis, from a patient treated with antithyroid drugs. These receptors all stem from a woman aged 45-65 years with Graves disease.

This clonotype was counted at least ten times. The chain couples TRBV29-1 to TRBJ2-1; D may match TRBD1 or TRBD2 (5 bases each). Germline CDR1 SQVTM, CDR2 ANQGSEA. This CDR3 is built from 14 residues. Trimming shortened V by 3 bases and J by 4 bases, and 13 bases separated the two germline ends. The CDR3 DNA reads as TGCAGCGTTGACTCTATGGGGGAATACAATGAGCAGTTCTTC. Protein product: CSVDSMGEYNEQFF.

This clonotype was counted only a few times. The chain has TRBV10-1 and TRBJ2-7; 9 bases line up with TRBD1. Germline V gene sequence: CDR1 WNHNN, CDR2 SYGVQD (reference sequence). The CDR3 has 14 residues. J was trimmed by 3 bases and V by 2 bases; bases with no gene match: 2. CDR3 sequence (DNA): TGCGCCAGCAGTGAGGACAGGGGGGTCTACGAGCAGTACTTC. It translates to CASSEDRGVYEQYF.

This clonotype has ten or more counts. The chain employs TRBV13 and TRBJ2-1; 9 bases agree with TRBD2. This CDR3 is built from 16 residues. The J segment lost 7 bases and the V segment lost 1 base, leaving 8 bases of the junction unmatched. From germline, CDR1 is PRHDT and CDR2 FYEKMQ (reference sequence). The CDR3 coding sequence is TGTGCCAGCAGCTTAGTAGGACTAGCGATATTAAATGAGCAGTTCTTC. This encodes CASSLVGLAILNEQFF.

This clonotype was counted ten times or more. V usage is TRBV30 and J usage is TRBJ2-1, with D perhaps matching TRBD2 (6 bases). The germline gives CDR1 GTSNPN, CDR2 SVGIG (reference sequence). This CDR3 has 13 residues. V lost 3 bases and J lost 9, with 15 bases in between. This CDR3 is CAWSGRSPSEQFF. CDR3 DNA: TGTGCCTGGAGCGGGAGAAGTCCAAGTGAGCAGTTCTTC.

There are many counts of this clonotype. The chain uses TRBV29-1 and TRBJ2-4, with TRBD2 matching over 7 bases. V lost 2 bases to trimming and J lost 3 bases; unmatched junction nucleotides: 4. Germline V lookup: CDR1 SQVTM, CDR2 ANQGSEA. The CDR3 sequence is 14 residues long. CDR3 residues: CSVESREGKNIQYF. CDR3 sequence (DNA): TGCAGCGTTGAAAGCAGGGAGGGCAAAAACATTCAGTACTTC.

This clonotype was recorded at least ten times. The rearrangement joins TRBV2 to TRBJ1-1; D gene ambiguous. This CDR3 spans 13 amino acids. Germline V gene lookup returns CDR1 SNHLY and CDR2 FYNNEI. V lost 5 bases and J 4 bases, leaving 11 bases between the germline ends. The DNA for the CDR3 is TGTGCCAGCAGTAGGGTCCTCGGCACTGAAGCTTTCTTT. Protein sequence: CASSRVLGTEAFF. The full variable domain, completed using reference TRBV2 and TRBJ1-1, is EPEVTQTPSHQVTQMGQEVILRCVPISNHLYFYWYRQILGQKVEFLVSFYNNEISEKSEIFDDQFSVERPDGSNFTLKIRSTKLEDSAMYFCASSRVLGTEAFFGQGTRLTVV.

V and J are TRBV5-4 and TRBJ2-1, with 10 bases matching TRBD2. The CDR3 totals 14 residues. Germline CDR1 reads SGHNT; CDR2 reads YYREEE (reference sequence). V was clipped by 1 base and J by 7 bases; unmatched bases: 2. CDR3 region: CASSLSGRGNEQFF. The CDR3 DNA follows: TGTGCCAGCAGCTTGAGCGGGAGGGGAAATGAGCAGTTCTTC. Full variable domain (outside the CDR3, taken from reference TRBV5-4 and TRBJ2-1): ETGVTQSPTHLIKTRGQQVTLRCSSQSGHNTVSWYQQALGQGPQFIFQYYREEENGRGNFPPRFSGLQFPNYSSELNVNALELDDSALYLCASSLSGRGNEQFFGPGTRLTVL.

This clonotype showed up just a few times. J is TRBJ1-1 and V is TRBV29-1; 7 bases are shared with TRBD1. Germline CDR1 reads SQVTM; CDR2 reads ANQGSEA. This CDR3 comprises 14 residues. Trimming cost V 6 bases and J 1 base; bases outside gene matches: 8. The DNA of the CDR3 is TGCAGCGTAAGACAGACAGGGAGGAACACTGAAGCTTTCTTT. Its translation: CSVRQTGRNTEAFF.

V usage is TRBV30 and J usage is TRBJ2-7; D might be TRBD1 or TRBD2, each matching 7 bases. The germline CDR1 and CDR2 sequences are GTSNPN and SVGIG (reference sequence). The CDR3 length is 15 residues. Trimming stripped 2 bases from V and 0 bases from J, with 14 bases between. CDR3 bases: TGTGCCTGGAGTTCCGCCAGGGGGGGCTCCTACGAGCAGTACTTC. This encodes CAWSSARGGSYEQYF.

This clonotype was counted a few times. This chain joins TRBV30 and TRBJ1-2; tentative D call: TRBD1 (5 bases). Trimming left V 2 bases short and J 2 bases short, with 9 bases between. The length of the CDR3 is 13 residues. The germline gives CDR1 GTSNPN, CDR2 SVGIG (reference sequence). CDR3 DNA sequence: TGTGCCTGGAGTATGTCAGGGAACTATGGCTACACCTTC. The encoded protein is CAWSMSGNYGYTF.

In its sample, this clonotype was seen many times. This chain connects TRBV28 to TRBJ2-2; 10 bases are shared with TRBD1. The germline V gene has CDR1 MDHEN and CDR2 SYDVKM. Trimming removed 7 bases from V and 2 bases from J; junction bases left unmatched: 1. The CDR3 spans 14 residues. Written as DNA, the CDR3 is TGTGCCAGCACGACAGGGGGCAACACCGGGGAGCTGTTTTTT. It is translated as CASTTGGNTGELFF.

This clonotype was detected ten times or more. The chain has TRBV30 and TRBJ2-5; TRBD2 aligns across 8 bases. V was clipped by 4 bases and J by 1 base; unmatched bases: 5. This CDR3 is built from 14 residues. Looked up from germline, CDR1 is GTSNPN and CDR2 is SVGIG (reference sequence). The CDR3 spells CAWTFGLAQETQYF. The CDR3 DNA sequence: TGTGCCTGGACCTTTGGACTAGCCCAAGAGACCCAGTACTTC.

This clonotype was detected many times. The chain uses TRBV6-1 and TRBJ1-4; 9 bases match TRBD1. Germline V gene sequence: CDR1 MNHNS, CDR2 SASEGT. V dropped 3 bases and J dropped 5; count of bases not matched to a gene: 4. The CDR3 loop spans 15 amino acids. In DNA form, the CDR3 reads TGTGCCAGCAGTGACCGGGACAGGGCCAATGAAAAACTGTTTTTT. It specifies CASSDRDRANEKLFF.

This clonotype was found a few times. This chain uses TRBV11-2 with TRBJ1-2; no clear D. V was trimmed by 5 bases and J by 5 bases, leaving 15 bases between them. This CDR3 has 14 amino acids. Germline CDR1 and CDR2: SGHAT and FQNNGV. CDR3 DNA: TGTGCCAGCAGCGCAGAAATGGGCTTGTATGGCTACACCTTC. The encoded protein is CASSAEMGLYGYTF.

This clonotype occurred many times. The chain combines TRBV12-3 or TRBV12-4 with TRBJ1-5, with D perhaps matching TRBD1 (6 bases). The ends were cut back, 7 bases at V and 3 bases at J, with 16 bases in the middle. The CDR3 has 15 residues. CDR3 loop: CASTLTGGVNQPQHF. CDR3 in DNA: TGTGCCAGCACCTTGACCGGGGGCGTCAATCAGCCCCAGCATTTT.

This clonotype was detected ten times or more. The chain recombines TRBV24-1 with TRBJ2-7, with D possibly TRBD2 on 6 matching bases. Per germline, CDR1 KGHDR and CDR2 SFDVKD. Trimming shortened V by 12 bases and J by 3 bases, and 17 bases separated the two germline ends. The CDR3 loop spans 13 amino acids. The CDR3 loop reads CAPRDFSIYEQYF. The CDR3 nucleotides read TGTGCCCCGAGGGACTTTTCGATCTACGAGCAGTACTTC.

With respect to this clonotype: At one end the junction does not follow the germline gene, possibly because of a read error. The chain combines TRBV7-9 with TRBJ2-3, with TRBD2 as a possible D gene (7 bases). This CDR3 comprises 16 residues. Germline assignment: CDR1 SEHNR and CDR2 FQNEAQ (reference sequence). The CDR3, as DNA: TGTGCCAGCAGCCCCCATGAATTGAGGGGGGGGGGTACGCAGTGTTTT. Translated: CASSPHELRGGGTQCF.

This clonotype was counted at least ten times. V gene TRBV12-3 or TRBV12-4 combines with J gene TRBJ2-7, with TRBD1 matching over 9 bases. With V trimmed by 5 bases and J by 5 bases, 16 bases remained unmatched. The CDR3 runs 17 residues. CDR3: CASSTPLAGTGSNEQYF. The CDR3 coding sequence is TGTGCCAGCAGTACCCCCCTGGCCGGGACAGGGTCCAACGAGCAGTACTTC.

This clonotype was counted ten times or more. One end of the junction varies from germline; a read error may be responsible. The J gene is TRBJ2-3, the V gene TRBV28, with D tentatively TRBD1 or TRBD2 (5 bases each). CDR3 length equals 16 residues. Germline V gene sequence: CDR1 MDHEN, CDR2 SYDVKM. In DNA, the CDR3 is TGTGCCGGCAGTTTCGGGATCCACAGGAGCACAGATACGCAGTATTTT. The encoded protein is CAGSFGIHRSTDTQYF. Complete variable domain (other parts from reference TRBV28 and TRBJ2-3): DVKVTQSSRYLVKRTGEKVFLECVQDMDHENMFWYRQDPGLGLRLIYFSYDVKMKEKGDIPEGYSVSREKKERFSLILESASTNQTSMYLCAGSFGIHRSTDTQYFGPGTRLTVL.

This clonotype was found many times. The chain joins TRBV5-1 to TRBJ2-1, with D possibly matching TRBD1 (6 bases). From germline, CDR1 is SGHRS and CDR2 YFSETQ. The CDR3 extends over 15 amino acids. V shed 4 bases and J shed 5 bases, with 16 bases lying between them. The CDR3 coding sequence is TGCGCCAGCAGCCCAAGGGGGAACACAAACAATGAGCAGTTCTTC. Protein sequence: CASSPRGNTNNEQFF.

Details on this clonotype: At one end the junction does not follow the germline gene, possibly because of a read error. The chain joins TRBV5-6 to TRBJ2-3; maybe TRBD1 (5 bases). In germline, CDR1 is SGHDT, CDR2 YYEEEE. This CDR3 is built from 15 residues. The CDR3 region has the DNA TGTGCCAGCAGCTTGGACAGGAGTAGCACAGATACGCAGTGTTTT. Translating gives CASSLDRSSTDTQCF.

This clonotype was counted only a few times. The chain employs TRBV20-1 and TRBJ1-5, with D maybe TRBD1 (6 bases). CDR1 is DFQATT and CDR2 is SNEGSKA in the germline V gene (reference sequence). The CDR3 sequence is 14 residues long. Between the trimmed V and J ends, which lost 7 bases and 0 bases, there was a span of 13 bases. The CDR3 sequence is CSVVDRTSNQPQHF. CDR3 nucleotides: TGCAGTGTTGTTGACAGGACTAGCAATCAGCCCCAGCATTTT.

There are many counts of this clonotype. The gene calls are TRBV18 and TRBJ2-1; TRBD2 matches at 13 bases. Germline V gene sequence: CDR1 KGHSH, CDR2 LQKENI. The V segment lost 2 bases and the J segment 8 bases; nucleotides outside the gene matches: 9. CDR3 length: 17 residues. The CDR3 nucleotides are TGTGCCAGCTCACCAGGTCCGGGACTAGCGGGACGTGATGAGCAGTTCTTC. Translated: CASSPGPGLAGRDEQFF.